These 27 T cell receptor beta chains share one sample of origin, sequenced in a study of blood T cell repertoires in COVID-19. Profiling relied on immunoSEQ multiplex PCR, and the TCRdb table lists in-frame clones only, not all of them. The table lists roughly 100,000 clones, 81% of them singletons. Sequencing was done on a sample of peripheral blood. All receptors come from an elderly man with acute or convalescent COVID-19.

Only a few counts were recorded for this clone. The chain joins TRBV18 to TRBJ1-6; tentative D call: TRBD1 (6 bases). Germline V gene data show CDR1 as KGHSH and CDR2 as LQKENI. Trimming left V 3 bases short and J 9 bases short, with 18 bases between. The length of the CDR3 is 16 residues. CDR3: CASSPTIAAGASPLHF. For the CDR3, the DNA is TGTGCCAGCTCACCGACGATTGCGGCAGGGGCTTCACCCCTCCACTTT.

The chain employs TRBV7-2 and TRBJ1-4, with a weak D call TRBD1 (5 bases). Trimming left V 6 bases short and J 13 bases short, with 27 bases between. The germline CDR1 and CDR2 sequences are SGHTA and FQGNSA. CDR3 length equals 16 residues. The CDR3 DNA follows: TGTGCCAGCAGTTCTACCGCGGGGGTTGGGGCCGGGGGACTGTTTTTT. Amino acid sequence: CASSSTAGVGAGGLFF.

Written as DNA, the CDR3 is TGTGCCAGCAGCCGCTCAGGGGTTACTATCGAAGCTTTCTTT. Protein: CASSRSGVTIEAFF. The rearrangement joins TRBV7-2 to TRBJ1-1; tentatively, D is TRBD1 (6 bases). The V gene's germline CDR1 is SGHTA and CDR2 FQGNSA. Trimming took off 5 bases at V and 8 bases at J, with 18 bases between the two ends. There are 14 residues in the CDR3.

The count of this clone is one. CDR3 nucleotides: TGTGCCAGTAGTATCCGAGCGGCGAACACCGGGGAGCTGTTTTTT. It encodes CASSIRAANTGELFF. This sequence joins TRBV19 and TRBJ2-2, with D perhaps TRBD2 (5 bases). The CDR3 has 15 amino acids. Trimming pared 3 bases from V and 0 bases from J, leaving 8 bases between. The V gene's germline CDR1 is LNHDA and CDR2 SQIVND (reference sequence).

The DNA of the CDR3 is TGTGCCAGCAGCTTCGACGGAGCCCCCTACGAGCAGTACTTC. This codes for CASSFDGAPYEQYF. This chain links TRBV7-2 with TRBJ2-7; D remains unclear. The CDR3 has 14 residues. The germline CDR1 and CDR2 sequences are SGHTA and FQGNSA. V was trimmed by 3 bases and J by 2 bases, leaving 11 bases between them. The full variable domain, with the rest looked up from reference TRBV7-2 and TRBJ2-7, is GAGVSQSPSNKVTEKGKDVELRCDPISGHTALYWYRQSLGQGLEFLIYFQGNSAPDKSGLPSDRFSAERTGGSVSTLTIQRTQQEDSAVYLCASSFDGAPYEQYFGPGTRLTVT.

This clone was counted once. This chain links TRBV27 with TRBJ1-5; no reliable D call. Trimming removed 4 bases from V and 3 bases from J, with 10 bases in between. CDR3 length: 14 amino acids. Germline CDR1 and CDR2: MNHEY and SMNVEV (reference sequence). The CDR3 region has the DNA TGTGCCAGCAGTTGGAGGGCAGACAATCAGCCCCAGCATTTT. Translating it yields CASSWRADNQPQHF.

The J gene is TRBJ1-6, the V gene TRBV6-5; TRBD1 matches at 12 bases. J was trimmed by 6 bases and V by 6 bases; bases with no gene match: 0. The CDR3 loop spans 14 amino acids. CDR1 and CDR2 from the germline V gene are MNHEY and SVGAGI. CDR3 nucleotide sequence: TGTGCCAGCAGGGGACAGGGGGCTAATTCACCCCTCCACTTT. Translating gives CASRGQGANSPLHF.

The J gene is TRBJ2-5, the V gene TRBV29-1; 11 bases are a match to TRBD2. V was clipped by 1 base and J by 5 bases; unmatched bases: 3. CDR3 length: 14 residues. Looked up from germline, CDR1 is SQVTM and CDR2 is ANQGSEA. The CDR3 is CSVEGPSGRETQYF. CDR3 nucleotides: TGCAGCGTTGAAGGGCCTAGCGGGAGGGAGACCCAGTACTTC.

The rearrangement links TRBV2 to TRBJ2-7; 11 bases fit TRBD2. Trimming took 8 bases from V and 6 from J; bases not matched to a gene: 15. Germline V gene lookup returns CDR1 SNHLY and CDR2 FYNNEI. The CDR3 extends over 16 amino acids. The CDR3 here is CASSRLGLAGGSEQYF. CDR3 DNA sequence: TGTGCCAGCTCCCGTCTCGGGCTAGCGGGAGGATCCGAGCAGTACTTC.

The chain recombines TRBV24-1 with TRBJ2-1, with TRBD2 identical over 12 bases. V gave up 4 bases and J gave up 6 bases; unmatched junction bases: 12. Germline-derived CDR1 and CDR2 are KGHDR and SFDVKD. CDR3 length: 18 residues. CDR3 DNA sequence: TGTGCCACCAGTGACCGGAGTCTAGCGGGAGGGACATCCAATGAGCAGTTCTTC. It translates to CATSDRSLAGGTSNEQFF.

The chain combines TRBV6-5 with TRBJ2-7; D may be TRBD1 (5 bases). Germline CDR1 MNHEY, CDR2 SVGAGI. The V end was cut by 0 bases, the J end by 6 bases, with 15 bases between. This CDR3 spans 15 amino acids. The CDR3 nucleotides read TGTGCCAGCAGTTACTCGACGGCAGGGTTCGCCGAGCAGTACTTC. Translating it yields CASSYSTAGFAEQYF.

CDR3 region: CASSRDRITGELFF. DNA for the CDR3: TGCGCCAGCAGCCGGGACAGGATAACCGGGGAGCTGTTTTTT. The chain links TRBV23-1 to TRBJ2-2; 8 positions match TRBD1. TRBV23-1 carries the ORF label, with uncertain function. J was trimmed by 5 bases and V by 6 bases; bases with no gene match: 5. The CDR3 has 14 residues.

This clone has a single count. The rearrangement links TRBV29-1 to TRBJ2-3, with a weak D call TRBD1 (6 bases). This CDR3 has 12 residues. The V end was cut by 7 bases, the J end by 1 base, with 9 bases between. CDR1 and CDR2 (germline): SQVTM, ANQGSEA. The CDR3 loop is CSGSGGTDTQYF. CDR3 nucleotide sequence: TGCAGCGGATCAGGGGGCACAGATACGCAGTATTTT.

This clone was picked up one time. J is TRBJ1-1 and V is TRBV9; the D is unclear. The V gene's germline CDR1 is SGDLS and CDR2 YYNGEE. Trimming took off 2 bases at V and 2 bases at J, with 10 bases between the two ends. The CDR3 is 14 amino acids. The CDR3 nucleotides read TGTGCCAGCAGCGTGGGCAGTAAAAACACTGAAGCTTTCTTT. It is translated as CASSVGSKNTEAFF.

The rearrangement uses TRBV7-6 and TRBJ2-3; 12 nucleotides line up with TRBD2. V gave up 5 bases and J gave up 0 bases; unmatched junction bases: 6. CDR3 length equals 17 residues. CDR1 is SGHVS and CDR2 is FNYEAQ in the germline V gene. As DNA, the CDR3 is TGTGCCAGCAGCCTGGGACTAGCGGGTTCTAGCACAGATACGCAGTATTTT. Its translation: CASSLGLAGSSTDTQYF.

CDR3 region: CATSREGSYNEQFF. In DNA form, the CDR3 reads TGCGCCACCTCCCGAGAGGGATCCTACAATGAGCAGTTCTTC. The rearrangement uses TRBV5-1 and TRBJ2-1; TRBD2 might be the D (5 bases). CDR1 and CDR2 from the germline V gene are SGHRS and YFSETQ. V was trimmed by 9 bases and J by 1 base, leaving 14 bases between them. This CDR3 contains 14 residues.

The CDR3 sequence: CATQLTSGDSYEQYF. For the CDR3, the DNA is TGTGCCACCCAACTCACTAGCGGGGACTCCTACGAGCAGTACTTC. The chain recombines TRBV6-5 with TRBJ2-7, with 10 bases that match TRBD2. The CDR3 length is 15 residues. Per the germline V gene, CDR1 is MNHEY and CDR2 is SVGAGI. The trim removed 10 bases at V and 0 bases at J, leaving 9 bases unmatched.

This chain links TRBV5-1 with TRBJ1-3; no reliable D call. Trimming stripped 4 bases from V and 0 bases from J, with 11 bases between. The germline V gene has CDR1 SGHRS and CDR2 YFSETQ. This CDR3 is built from 15 residues. The CDR3 here is CASSPDFYSGNTIYF. DNA for the CDR3: TGCGCCAGCAGCCCGGACTTCTACTCTGGAAACACCATATATTTT. The variable domain in full, completed from reference TRBV5-1 and TRBJ1-3, reads KAGVTQTPRYLIKTRGQQVTLSCSPISGHRSVSWYQQTPGQGLQFLFEYFSETQRNKGNFPGRFSGRQFSNSRSEMNVSTLELGDSALYLCASSPDFYSGNTIYFGEGSWLTVV.

The chain recombines TRBV11-2 with TRBJ1-6, with 8 positions matching TRBD1. The V gene end was trimmed by 0 bases and the J gene end by 9 bases; junction bases not matched to a gene: 4. Per the germline V gene, CDR1 is SGHAT and CDR2 is FQNNGV. The CDR3 contains 15 residues. The CDR3 coding sequence is TGTGCCAGCAGCTTAGAAAGGACAGGGCGTTCACCCCTCCACTTT. Translated, it gives CASSLERTGRSPLHF. The complete variable domain, with remaining parts taken from reference TRBV11-2 and TRBJ1-6, reads EAGVAQSPRYKIIEKRQSVAFWCNPISGHATLYWYQQILGQGPKLLIQFQNNGVVDDSQLPKDRFSAERLKGVDSTLKIQPAKLEDSAVYLCASSLERTGRSPLHFGNGTRLTVT.

This chain connects TRBV7-3 to TRBJ2-1; TRBD2 matches at 7 bases. This CDR3 spans 14 amino acids. Germline-derived CDR1 and CDR2 are SGHTA and FQGTGA. The junction had 9 bases not matched to a gene; V was cut back by 4 bases and J by 9 bases. The CDR3 DNA sequence: TGTGCCAGCAGCTCAGCGGGACCACAAACTGAGCAGTTCTTC. Protein: CASSSAGPQTEQFF.

This sequence joins TRBV28 and TRBJ2-7; TRBD2 is a possible D gene (6 bases). Trimming shortened V by 4 bases and J by 0 bases, and 19 bases separated the two germline ends. Per the germline V gene, CDR1 is MDHEN and CDR2 is SYDVKM. The CDR3 totals 17 residues. CDR3 sequence reads: CASSSHPTRESSYEQYF. The DNA of the CDR3 is TGTGCCAGCAGTTCCCACCCGACCCGGGAGAGCTCCTACGAGCAGTACTTC.

The chain combines TRBV10-2 with TRBJ2-1, with TRBD2 matching 7 bases. The CDR3 runs 13 residues. Looked up from germline, CDR1 is WSHSY and CDR2 is SAAADI. Trimming cost V 5 bases and J 7 bases; bases outside gene matches: 5. CDR3 loop: CASSSGGWNEQFF. In DNA, the CDR3 is TGCGCCAGCAGTTCCGGGGGGTGGAATGAGCAGTTCTTC.

The chain carries TRBV11-1 and TRBJ2-1; a possible D gene is TRBD1 (6 bases). V shed 1 base and J shed 1 base, with 11 bases lying between them. Germline loops: CDR1 SGHAT, CDR2 FQDESV (reference sequence). The CDR3 contains 16 residues. CDR3 bases: TGTGCCAGCAGCTTAGGTGGTCAGGGGTCCTACAATGAGCAGTTCTTC. Protein product: CASSLGGQGSYNEQFF.

This chain links TRBV20-1 with TRBJ2-1; 11 bases fit TRBD2. The CDR3 has 18 amino acids. V shed 3 bases and J 1 base; nucleotides not matched to a gene: 11. CDR1 is DFQATT and CDR2 is SNEGSKA in the germline V gene (reference sequence). DNA for the CDR3: TGCAGTGCTAGTCAACTAGCGGGAGCGGGAATTTCCTACAATGAGCAGTTCTTC. Its protein product is CSASQLAGAGISYNEQFF.

The chain couples TRBV15 to TRBJ2-2; TRBD1 is a possible D gene (6 bases). The CDR3 loop spans 16 amino acids. V was trimmed by 1 base and J by 3 bases, leaving 12 bases between them. Germline values: CDR1 LNHNV, CDR2 YYDKDF (reference sequence). The CDR3 DNA is TGTGCCACCAGCAGAGGAGGGGGTGGTTACACCGGGGAGCTGTTTTTT. It specifies CATSRGGGGYTGELFF.

This clone was recorded a few times. This chain connects TRBV27 to TRBJ1-5; possibly TRBD1 for D (6 bases). The CDR3 is 16 residues long. Per germline, CDR1 MNHEY and CDR2 SMNVEV (reference sequence). V dropped 4 bases and J dropped 2 bases, with 15 bases sitting between them. The CDR3 loop is CASSSLRAGGNQPQHF. CDR3 coding DNA: TGTGCCAGCAGTTCCCTTAGGGCAGGGGGCAATCAGCCCCAGCATTTT.

The rearrangement uses TRBV9 and TRBJ2-6; perhaps TRBD1 as D (6 bases). This CDR3 is built from 15 residues. The V end lost 4 bases, the J end lost 0 bases, and 8 bases lay between the germline ends. The germline V gene encodes CDR1 SGDLS and CDR2 YYNGEE. This CDR3 reads CASSSQGSGANVLTF. CDR3 in DNA: TGTGCCAGCAGCTCACAGGGCTCTGGGGCCAACGTCCTGACTTTC.